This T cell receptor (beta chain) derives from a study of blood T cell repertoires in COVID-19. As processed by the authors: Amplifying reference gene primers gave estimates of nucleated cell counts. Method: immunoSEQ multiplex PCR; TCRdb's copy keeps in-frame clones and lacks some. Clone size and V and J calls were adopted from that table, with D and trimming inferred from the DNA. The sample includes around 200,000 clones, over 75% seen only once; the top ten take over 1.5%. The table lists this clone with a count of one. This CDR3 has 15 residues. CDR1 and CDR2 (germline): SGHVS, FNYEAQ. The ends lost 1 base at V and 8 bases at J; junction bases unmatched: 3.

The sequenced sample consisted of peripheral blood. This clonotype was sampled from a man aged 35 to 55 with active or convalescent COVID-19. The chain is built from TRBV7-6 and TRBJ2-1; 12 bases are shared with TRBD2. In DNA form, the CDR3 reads TGTGCCAGCAGCTTAGGACTAGCGGGAGTCTATGAGCAGTTCTTC. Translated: CASSLGLAGVYEQFF.